This passage covers 25 T cell receptor beta chains from one sample sequenced in a study of cytomegalovirus exposure and HLA in healthy donors. Amplification used 60 Vbeta primers and 13 Jbeta primers. Clones were sequenced by immunoSEQ multiplex PCR, and TCRdb holds only the in-frame ones, with some missing. The sample lists approximately 160,000 clones; 65% to 80% were seen once. Sequencing was done on a sample of PBMCs. Receptors were obtained from a woman in her thirties or forties in good health and CMV-seropositive.

This sequence joins TRBV7-9 and TRBJ2-2; D ambiguous. The CDR3 sequence is 12 residues long. V was pared by 2 bases and J by 10 bases, with 8 bases between. In germline, CDR1 is SEHNR, CDR2 FQNEAQ (reference sequence). The CDR3 region has the DNA TGTGCCAGCAGCTTAACCCGCGTGGAGCTGTTTTTT. As protein: CASSLTRVELFF.

The chain uses TRBV10-1 and TRBJ2-2, with TRBD1 identical over 8 bases. Germline-derived CDR1 and CDR2 are WNHNN and SYGVQD (reference sequence). V lost 6 bases, J lost 1 base, and 4 bases stayed unmatched. This CDR3 comprises 15 residues. CDR3 bases: TGCGCCAGCAGACCCGGGACAGGGAACACCGGGGAGCTGTTTTTT. Translating it yields CASRPGTGNTGELFF.

The V and J genes are TRBV19 and TRBJ1-2; D possibly corresponds to TRBD1 (5 bases). The germline V and J ends were trimmed by 6 bases and 5 bases, with 13 bases remaining between them. Germline CDR1 is LNHDA and CDR2 is SQIVND (reference sequence). CDR3 length: 13 amino acids. CDR3 sequence reads: CASRQTALYGYTF. Here the CDR3 DNA reads TGTGCCAGTAGACAGACAGCATTATATGGCTACACCTTC.

This chain joins TRBV19 and TRBJ1-5, with a tentative D call TRBD1 (6 bases). The CDR3 runs to 17 residues. V dropped 4 bases and J dropped 2 bases, with 18 bases sitting between them. In germline, CDR1 is LNHDA, CDR2 SQIVND (reference sequence). The CDR3 region has the DNA TGTGCCAGTAGTACCGGGACATTCCAAGGGGGCAATCAGCCCCAGCATTTT. Protein: CASSTGTFQGGNQPQHF.

The chain uses TRBV4-3 and TRBJ2-1, with 11 bases matching TRBD2. The CDR3 totals 17 residues. Germline V gene sequence: CDR1 LGHNA, CDR2 YSLEER. The V gene end was trimmed by 4 bases and the J gene end by 7 bases; junction bases not matched to a gene: 12. The CDR3 DNA reads as TGCGCCAGCAGCCCCCTAAGGTCGACTAGCGGGGTTAATGAGCAGTTCTTC. Translating gives CASSPLRSTSGVNEQFF.

The CDR3 here is CASSTFLRTEAFF. The CDR3 DNA reads TGTGCCAGTAGTACCTTTCTACGCACTGAAGCTTTCTTT. This chain uses TRBV19 with TRBJ1-1; D remains ambiguous. The germline V gene encodes CDR1 LNHDA and CDR2 SQIVND (reference sequence). The ends were cut back, 4 bases at V and 4 bases at J, with 10 bases in the middle. The CDR3 extends over 13 amino acids.

The rearrangement uses TRBV5-4 and TRBJ2-2; D is possibly TRBD1 (7 bases). This CDR3 comprises 15 residues. Trimming removed 2 bases at V and 3 bases at J, with 11 bases between. In germline, CDR1 is SGHNT, CDR2 YYREEE (reference sequence). CDR3 in DNA: TGTGCCAGCAGCTTCCGCAGGGGGGACACCGGGGAGCTGTTTTTT. This gives the protein CASSFRRGDTGELFF.

The gene calls are TRBV5-4 and TRBJ1-3, with D perhaps matching TRBD1 (6 bases). Germline CDR1 and CDR2: SGHNT and YYREEE (reference sequence). The CDR3 is 15 amino acids. V gave up 4 bases and J gave up 2 bases, with 13 bases separating them. CDR3: CASSGQPRPGNTIYF. CDR3 bases: TGTGCCAGCAGCGGACAGCCTAGGCCTGGAAACACCATATATTTT.

The rearrangement joins TRBV7-2 to TRBJ1-2; a possible D gene is TRBD1 (6 bases). Germline CDR1 and CDR2: SGHTA and FQGNSA. The V end lost 5 bases, the J end lost 4 bases, and 11 bases lay between the germline ends. The CDR3 is 13 residues long. The CDR3 coding sequence is TGTGCCAGCAGCCAACAACAGGGCTATGGCTACACCTTC. Its translation: CASSQQQGYGYTF. Together with reference TRBV7-2 and TRBJ1-2, the CDR3 gives the full variable domain: GAGVSQSPSNKVTEKGKDVELRCDPISGHTALYWYRQSLGQGLEFLIYFQGNSAPDKSGLPSDRFSAERTGGSVSTLTIQRTQQEDSAVYLCASSQQQGYGYTFGSGTRLTVV.

The chain joins TRBV6-5 to TRBJ2-5; tentative D call: TRBD1 (6 bases). The J call could be wrong; TRBJ2-7 is a better fit for the DNA end. CDR1 is MNHEY, CDR2 SVGAGI, per germline. The CDR3 consists of 13 residues. The CDR3 DNA sequence: TGTGCCAGCAGTGTGGGACAAGCCTACGAGCAGTACTTC. This sequence encodes CASSVGQAYEQYF.

The chain is built from TRBV18 and TRBJ2-2; the D is unclear. This CDR3 is built from 16 residues. V was shortened by 2 bases and J by 1 base, with 11 bases between the two germline ends. Looked up from germline, CDR1 is KGHSH and CDR2 is LQKENI. The CDR3, as DNA: TGTGCCAGCTCACCATCGAGGATAGGGAACACCGGGGAGCTGTTTTTT. Translated, it gives CASSPSRIGNTGELFF.

The chain recombines TRBV5-6 with TRBJ2-4; 12 bases match TRBD2. The CDR3 spans 14 residues. The V gene's germline CDR1 is SGHDT and CDR2 YYEEEE. Trimming removed 0 bases from V and 15 bases from J; junction bases left unmatched: 7. The CDR3 DNA reads as TGTGCCAGCAGCTTGGTTACTAGCGGGGGGCTTTGGTACTTC. Protein: CASSLVTSGGLWYF.

This chain uses TRBV18 with TRBJ1-2; D call uncertain. The CDR3 extends over 17 amino acids. Looked up from germline, CDR1 is KGHSH and CDR2 is LQKENI. The V end was cut by 0 bases, the J end by 0 bases, with 14 bases between. The DNA of the CDR3 is TGTGCCAGCTCACCACCAGAGGAAAGGAAAGCTAACTATGGCTACACCTTC. Residues: CASSPPEERKANYGYTF.

The chain joins TRBV19 to TRBJ1-1; D might be TRBD1 (5 bases). V dropped 7 bases and J dropped 1 base, with 10 bases sitting between them. CDR1 is LNHDA, CDR2 SQIVND, per germline (reference sequence). The CDR3 runs 13 residues. The CDR3: CASTLTANTEAFF. In nucleotides, the CDR3 is TGTGCCAGTACCCTGACAGCGAACACTGAAGCTTTCTTT.

This clone came up a few times. The V and J genes are TRBV18 and TRBJ2-3; 8 positions agree with TRBD2. The V segment lost 5 bases and the J segment 2 bases; nucleotides outside the gene matches: 6. There are 15 residues in the CDR3. CDR1 KGHSH and CDR2 LQKENI come from the germline V gene. The CDR3: CASSTIAGYTDTQYF. The CDR3 DNA reads TGTGCCAGCTCAACTATAGCGGGGTACACAGATACGCAGTATTTT.

The chain links TRBV7-2 to TRBJ1-1; D is uncertain. CDR1 is SGHTA and CDR2 is FQGNSA in the germline V gene. V was trimmed by 4 bases and J by 3 bases, leaving 15 bases between them. This CDR3 region has 15 residues. The CDR3 nucleotides are TGTGCCAGCAGCTCGAGGACTAATTGGGACACTGAAGCTTTCTTT. Amino acids: CASSSRTNWDTEAFF.

V is TRBV30 and J is TRBJ1-1, with D possibly being TRBD1 (5 bases). From germline, CDR1 is GTSNPN and CDR2 SVGIG (reference sequence). The V and J ends lost 1 base and 4 bases respectively, with 13 bases between them. This CDR3 comprises 14 residues. CDR3 DNA: TGTGCCTGGAGTGGGGCGGGGCCGGCCACTGAAGCTTTCTTT. Translating it yields CAWSGAGPATEAFF.

This clone was picked up a small number of times. The J gene is TRBJ2-7, the V gene TRBV18, with 10 positions matching TRBD2. V lost 3 bases, J lost 1 base, and 3 bases stayed unmatched. Germline assignment: CDR1 KGHSH and CDR2 LQKENI. The CDR3 loop spans 15 amino acids. The CDR3 region has the DNA TGTGCCAGCTCACCTGCTAGCGGGGGTTCCTACGAGCAGTACTTC. This sequence encodes CASSPASGGSYEQYF.

V and J are TRBV6-5 and TRBJ1-1; TRBD1 agrees at 9 bases. The ends lost 6 bases at V and 2 bases at J; junction bases unmatched: 7. The CDR3 totals 15 residues. The germline V gene encodes CDR1 MNHEY and CDR2 SVGAGI. The CDR3, as DNA: TGTGCCAGCAGCGTTCCGGGACAGGGTAACACTGAAGCTTTCTTT. As protein: CASSVPGQGNTEAFF.

This chain connects TRBV6-6 to TRBJ1-2; 9 bases align to TRBD1. The J segment lost 3 bases and the V segment lost 5 bases, leaving 4 bases of the junction unmatched. Germline V gene lookup returns CDR1 MNHNY and CDR2 SVGAGI (reference sequence). There are 14 residues in the CDR3. The CDR3 protein is CASSPQGAYYGYTF. The CDR3 coding sequence is TGTGCCAGCAGTCCACAGGGGGCCTACTATGGCTACACCTTC.

V and J are TRBV7-9 and TRBJ1-4; no reliable D call. V lost 1 base and J lost 0, with 6 bases in between. Germline V gene data show CDR1 as SEHNR and CDR2 as FQNEAQ (reference sequence). The CDR3 is 15 amino acids. CDR3 protein: CASSLELATNEKLFF. Written as DNA, the CDR3 is TGTGCCAGCAGCTTAGAACTTGCAACTAATGAAAAACTGTTTTTT. The whole variable domain, remainder taken from reference TRBV7-9 and TRBJ1-4, is DTGVSQNPRHKITKRGQNVTFRCDPISEHNRLYWYRQTLGQGPEFLTYFQNEAQLEKSRLLSDRFSAERPKGSFSTLEIQRTEQGDSAMYLCASSLELATNEKLFFGSGTQLSVL.

In its sample, this clone was seen a few times. The chain joins TRBV28 to TRBJ1-1; D gene ambiguous. V shed 2 bases and J shed 6 bases, with 13 bases lying between them. There are 14 residues in the CDR3. Germline CDR1 is MDHEN and CDR2 is SYDVKM. CDR3 nucleotide sequence: TGTGCCAGCAGTTTAGTACTGAATTTAGCTGAAGCTTTCTTT. Its protein is CASSLVLNLAEAFF. Full variable domain (remainder filled in from reference TRBV28 and TRBJ1-1): DVKVTQSSRYLVKRTGEKVFLECVQDMDHENMFWYRQDPGLGLRLIYFSYDVKMKEKGDIPEGYSVSREKKERFSLILESASTNQTSMYLCASSLVLNLAEAFFGQGTRLTVV.

The J gene is TRBJ2-3, the V gene TRBV7-6; D is uncertain. In germline, CDR1 is SGHVS, CDR2 FNYEAQ. The ends were cut back, 7 bases at V and 4 bases at J, with 15 bases in the middle. The CDR3 length is 14 residues. Here the CDR3 DNA reads TGTGCCAGCACCGAACCGGCGAGCGCAGATACGCAGTATTTT. Its protein is CASTEPASADTQYF.

This chain links TRBV19 with TRBJ2-7, with 9 positions matching TRBD1. The CDR3 totals 14 residues. Germline trimming cut 4 bases from V and 0 bases from J; bases unmatched to any gene: 1. Germline assignment: CDR1 LNHDA and CDR2 SQIVND (reference sequence). The CDR3 region is CASSRDRASYEQYF. The DNA for the CDR3 is TGTGCCAGTAGTAGGGACAGGGCCTCCTACGAGCAGTACTTC.

V is TRBV5-1 and J is TRBJ2-1; weak D call: TRBD1 (5 bases). The CDR3 extends over 16 amino acids. V shed 0 bases and J shed 4 bases, with 14 bases lying between them. Germline lookup yields CDR1 SGHRS and CDR2 YFSETQ. CDR3 nucleotide sequence: TGCGCCAGCAGCTTGGGGGGCAGGGCCCAGTACAATGAGCAGTTCTTC. Translation: CASSLGGRAQYNEQFF. Filled out from reference TRBV5-1 and TRBJ2-1, the complete variable domain reads KAGVTQTPRYLIKTRGQQVTLSCSPISGHRSVSWYQQTPGQGLQFLFEYFSETQRNKGNFPGRFSGRQFSNSRSEMNVSTLELGDSALYLCASSLGGRAQYNEQFFGPGTRLTVL.